This record looks at one T cell receptor (beta chain) sequence and its context. Its antigen is unidentified. Germline V gene sequence: CDR1 SGHNT, CDR2 YYREEE (reference sequence). V lost 6 bases and J lost 6; bases outside the gene matches: 7. This CDR3 has 14 residues. This entry comes from a study of PD-1 blockade in classical Hodgkin lymphoma. Specified time point: cycle 4 day 1 (C4D1), after more than five weeks of nivolumab. There was relapse after autologous stem cell transplantation in every patient, and there was variation in brentuximab vedotin exposure. Assay used: immunoSEQ multiplex PCR; TCRdb lists only in-frame clones, some missing. The sample consists of more than 95,000 clones, 89% of them appearing once. Notes on the study in general: In CD4+ cells, TCR diversity went up significantly by C4D1, but in CD8+ cells it did not.

The source was peripheral blood mononuclear cells (PBMCs), collected before the fourth cycle of nivolumab. The sequence was obtained from a human donor with classical Hodgkin lymphoma. This rearrangement joins TRBV5-4 to TRBJ2-1; 9 nucleotides agree with TRBD1. CDR3 in DNA: TGTGCCAGCAACCGGGACAGGGCTATCAATGAGCAGTTCTTC. It yields the protein CASNRDRAINEQFF.